Listed below are T cell receptor beta chains from one sample, sequenced in a study of radiotherapy plus CTLA-4 blockade in lung cancer. Assay used: immunoSEQ multiplex PCR; TCRdb lists only in-frame clones, some missing. This table holds about 110,000 clones, roughly 80% found once. The sequencing here drew on peripheral blood, taken from a patient treated with radiotherapy plus ipilimumab. These receptor sequences come from a human donor with non-small cell lung cancer that progressed on radiotherapy plus ipilimumab. Some clones in this sample may be carry-over from other donors' samples. CDR3s leave out the opening cysteine and the closing phenylalanine or tryptophan. Some rows mark clone size as missing; the rest say once, few, many or name a class of expanded clone.

V gene	clone size	J gene	CDR3 protein
TRBV29-1	.	TRBJ2-1	SVLPFQNEQF
TRBV6-1	.	TRBJ2-3	ASSEEIPTSGGARDTQY
TRBV27	.	TRBJ2-3	ASSVLGGHDTQY
TRBV6-5	.	TRBJ1-2	ASRGQDRYGYT
TRBV7-3	few	TRBJ2-7	ASSPGPGQGYEQY
TRBV2	.	TRBJ1-2	ASSEPGYYGYT
TRBV5-1	.	TRBJ1-2	ASNEGGAEDGYT
TRBV7-6	.	TRBJ2-5	ASSLRDREIPETQY
TRBV19	.	TRBJ1-5	ASSRGEEGPQH
TRBV12-5	.	TRBJ1-5	ASGRDRGNQPQH
TRBV7-6	few	TRBJ2-2	ASSLSRTGLMGRNTGELF
TRBV19	.	TRBJ1-2	ASSRVTGTLNYGYT
TRBV7-9	.	TRBJ2-1	ASRRAPGQGAYNEQF
TRBV5-1	.	TRBJ2-2	ASSLLGMSVTGELF
TRBV29-1	.	TRBJ1-2	SVETQGVVYGYT
TRBV6-9	.	TRBJ1-6	ASSYFEVMHSPLH
TRBV10-2	.	TRBJ2-3	ASSEGRTSTDTQY
TRBV7-3	.	TRBJ1-1	ASSPRTGNDTEAF
TRBV28	once	TRBJ2-7	ASSGGTAGAYEQY
TRBV7-6	few	TRBJ2-7	ASSRDGTYEQY
TRBV11-2	.	TRBJ1-1	ASSLDSFSAF
TRBV6-1	.	TRBJ2-3	ASSEGPGQGADTQY
TRBV6-5	.	TRBJ1-1	ASSLQGWTEAF
TRBV5-4	.	TRBJ1-1	ASSVDGGREAF
TRBV29-1	.	TRBJ2-1	SSSRTGTRSEQF
TRBV11-3	.	TRBJ2-3	ASSPGTGKTDTQY
TRBV7-9	.	TRBJ2-7	ASSLFGRATEQY
TRBV5-5	.	TRBJ1-1	ASSLEQGSFQGQ
TRBV5-1	.	TRBJ2-2	ASSLVPSGGSGELF
TRBV2	.	TRBJ2-3	ASTDRGGTDTQY
TRBV7-4	.	TRBJ2-1	ASSFTVRGFPYNEQF
TRBV7-6	.	TRBJ2-7	ASSAQGVLGRQY
TRBV18	.	TRBJ1-4	ASSPYSGGTEKLF
TRBV19	.	TRBJ1-6	ASSITGRAGRSPLH
TRBV15	.	TRBJ2-7	ATSRGIQGVEVEQY
TRBV4-3	once	TRBJ1-1	ASSQAGVDNEAF
TRBV6-1	once	TRBJ1-1	ASSTGQGRGAF